This T cell receptor (beta chain) was recorded in a study of T cells in Graves' hyperthyroidism and ophthalmopathy. The overall study: The initial diagnosis was the point when peripheral blood was collected, ahead of any treatment. Study-wide results and caveats: Clonotypes that were expanded in thyroid above 0.001 mostly appeared in blood too. Progression to ophthalmopathy was predicted a median of roughly seven months early. Patients with ophthalmopathy were separated from those with stable hyperthyroidism by a 13 V-J model.

Amplified TCR beta CDR3 regions came from RNA transcripts. The HTBI set primed first-round TCR CDR3 RT-PCR. TCRdb called the multiplex PCR reads again in MiXCR, with one record for every CDR3 protein. The profile shows approximately 400,000 distinct CDR3 sequences, roughly 14% of them singletons. A note on this clonotype: Antigen specificity is unknown.

Sequenced: blood. The sequence was obtained from a woman between 18 and 29 years old with Graves' hyperthyroidism.

CDR3 bases: TGTGCCAGCAGTCGGGAAACGAACACCGGGGAGCTGTTTTTT. Translation: CASSRETNTGELFF. The V call is TRBV6-2 or TRBV6-3, the J call TRBJ2-2; possible D gene TRBD2, 5 bases. Trimming left V 5 bases short and J 0 bases short, with 7 bases between. The CDR3 length is 14 residues. The V gene's germline CDR1 is MNHEY and CDR2 SVGEGT.